The clone carrying this T cell receptor beta chain occurred many times. Antigen specificity is unknown. CDR1 and CDR2 (germline): SQVTM, ANQGSEA. Unmatched junction bases numbered 22, after V lost 6 bases and J lost 1 base. This CDR3 has 21 residues. Each CDR3 protein is one row after TCRdb ran MiXCR on the multiplex PCR reads. The sample contains hundreds of thousands of distinct CDR3 sequences, about 32% of which appear only once. The data derive from a study of breast tumors, draining lymph nodes, adjacent tissues. Study-level findings and limits: Tumor repertoires ranked between lymph nodes and nontumor tissue in diversity, with V and J gene preferences.

Samples came from axillary lymph nodes draining the breast cancer. This TCR came from a female donor with breast cancer. Some clones in this sample may be carry-over from other donors' samples. The chain combines TRBV29-1 with TRBJ2-7, with TRBD2 matching 15 bases. The sequencing input was axillary lymph node tissue. The CDR3 spells CSVRRIRKGLAGGWGSYEQYF. Here the CDR3 DNA reads TGCAGCGTGAGAAGGATCAGAAAGGGACTAGCGGGAGGATGGGGGTCCTACGAGCAGTACTTC.